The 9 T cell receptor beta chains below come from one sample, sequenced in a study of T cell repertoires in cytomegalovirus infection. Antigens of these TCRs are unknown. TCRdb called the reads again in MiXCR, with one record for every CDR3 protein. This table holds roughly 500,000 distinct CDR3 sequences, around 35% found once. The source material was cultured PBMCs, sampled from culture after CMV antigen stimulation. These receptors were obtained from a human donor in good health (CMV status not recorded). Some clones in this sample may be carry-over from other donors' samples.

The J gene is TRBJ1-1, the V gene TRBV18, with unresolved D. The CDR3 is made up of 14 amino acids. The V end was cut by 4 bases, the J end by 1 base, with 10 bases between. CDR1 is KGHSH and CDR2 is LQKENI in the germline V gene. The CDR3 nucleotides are TGTGCCAGCTCACACCCGACACAGAACACTGAAGCTTTCTTT. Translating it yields CASSHPTQNTEAFF. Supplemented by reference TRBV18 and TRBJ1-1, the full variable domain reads NAGVMQNPRHLVRRRGQEARLRCSPMKGHSHVYWYRQLPEEGLKFMVYLQKENIIDESGMPKERFSAEFPKEGPSILRIQQVVRGDSAAYFCASSHPTQNTEAFFGQGTRLTVV.

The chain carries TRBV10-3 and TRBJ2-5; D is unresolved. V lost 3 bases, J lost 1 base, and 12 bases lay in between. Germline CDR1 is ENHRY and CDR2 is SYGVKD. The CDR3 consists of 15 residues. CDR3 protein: CAISDIGGRQETQYF. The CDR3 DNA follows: TGTGCCATCAGTGACATCGGCGGTCGCCAAGAGACCCAGTACTTC.

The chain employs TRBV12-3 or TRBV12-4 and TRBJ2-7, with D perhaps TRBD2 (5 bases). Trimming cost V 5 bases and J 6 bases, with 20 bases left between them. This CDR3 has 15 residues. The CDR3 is CASSPGFYSDSEQYF. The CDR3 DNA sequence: TGTGCCAGCAGTCCCGGTTTTTATAGCGATTCCGAGCAGTACTTC.

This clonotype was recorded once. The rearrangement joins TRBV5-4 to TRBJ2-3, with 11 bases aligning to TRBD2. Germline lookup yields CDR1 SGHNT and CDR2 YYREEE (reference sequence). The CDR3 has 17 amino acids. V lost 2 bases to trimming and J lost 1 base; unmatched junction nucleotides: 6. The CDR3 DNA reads TGTGCCAGCAGCTTACAGGAGGGACTAGCGGGCACAGATACGCAGTATTTT. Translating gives CASSLQEGLAGTDTQYF.

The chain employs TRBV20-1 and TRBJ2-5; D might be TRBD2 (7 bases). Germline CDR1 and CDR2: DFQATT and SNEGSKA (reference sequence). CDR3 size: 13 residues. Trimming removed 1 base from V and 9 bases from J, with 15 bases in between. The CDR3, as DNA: TGCAGTGCTAGAGCCCGGGGGGAGGGGGCCCAGTACTTC. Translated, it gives CSARARGEGAQYF.

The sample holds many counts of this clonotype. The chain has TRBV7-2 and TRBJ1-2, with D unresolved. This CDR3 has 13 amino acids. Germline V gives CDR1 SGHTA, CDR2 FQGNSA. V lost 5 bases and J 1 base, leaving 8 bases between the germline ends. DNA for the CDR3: TGTGCCAGCAGCCTGGGCCTTAACTATGGCTACACCTTC. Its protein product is CASSLGLNYGYTF.

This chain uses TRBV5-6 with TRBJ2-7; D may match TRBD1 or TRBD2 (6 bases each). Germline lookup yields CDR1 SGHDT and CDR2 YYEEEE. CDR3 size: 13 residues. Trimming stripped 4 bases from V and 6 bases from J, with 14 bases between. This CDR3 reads CASSGGGRLEQYF. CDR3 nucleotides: TGTGCCAGCAGCGGAGGGGGACGGCTCGAGCAGTACTTC.

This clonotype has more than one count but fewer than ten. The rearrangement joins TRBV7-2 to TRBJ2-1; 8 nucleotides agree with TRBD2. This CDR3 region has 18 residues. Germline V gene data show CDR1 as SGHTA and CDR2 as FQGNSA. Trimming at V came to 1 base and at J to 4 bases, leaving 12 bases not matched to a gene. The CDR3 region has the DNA TGTGCCAGCAGCTTAGTGGTGGTGGGAACTAGCGGTTACAATGAGCAGTTCTTC. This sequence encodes CASSLVVVGTSGYNEQFF. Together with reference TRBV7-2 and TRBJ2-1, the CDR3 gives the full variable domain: GAGVSQSPSNKVTEKGKDVELRCDPISGHTALYWYRQSLGQGLEFLIYFQGNSAPDKSGLPSDRFSAERTGGSVSTLTIQRTQQEDSAVYLCASSLVVVGTSGYNEQFFGPGTRLTVL.

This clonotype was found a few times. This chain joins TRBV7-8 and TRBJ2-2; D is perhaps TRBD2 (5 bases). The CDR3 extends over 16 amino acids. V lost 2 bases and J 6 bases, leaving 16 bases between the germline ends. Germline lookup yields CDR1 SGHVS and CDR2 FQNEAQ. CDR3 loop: CASSLRAPTSSGELFF. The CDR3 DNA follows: TGTGCCAGCAGCTTACGGGCTCCCACTAGTTCCGGGGAGCTGTTTTTT.